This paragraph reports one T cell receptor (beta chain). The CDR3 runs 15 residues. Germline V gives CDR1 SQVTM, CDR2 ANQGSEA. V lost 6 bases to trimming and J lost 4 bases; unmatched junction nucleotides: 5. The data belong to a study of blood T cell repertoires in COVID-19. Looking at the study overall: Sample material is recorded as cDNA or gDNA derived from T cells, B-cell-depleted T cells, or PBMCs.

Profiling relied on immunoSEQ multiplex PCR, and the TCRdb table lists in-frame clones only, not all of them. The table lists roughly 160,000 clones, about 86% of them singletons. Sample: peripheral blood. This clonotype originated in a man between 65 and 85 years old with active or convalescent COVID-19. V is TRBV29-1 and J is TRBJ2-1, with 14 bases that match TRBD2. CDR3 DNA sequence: TGCAGCGTCCTAGGGACTAGCGGGAGTTACAATGAGCAGTTCTTC. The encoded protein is CSVLGTSGSYNEQFF.